A single sample is the source of the 5 T cell receptor beta chains below, sequenced in a study of early T cells in non-severe SARS-CoV-2 infection. From the 5' RACE reads, TCRdb called clonotypes with MiXCR, one entry per CDR3 protein. The sample shows approximately 69,000 distinct CDR3 sequences, 12% of them seen only once. Sequencing was performed on whole blood, taken at baseline. The receptors derive from an adult who was a healthcare worker with PCR-confirmed SARS-CoV-2 infection or an uninfected control (not recorded which).

V and J are TRBV20-1 and TRBJ1-1, with D hard to call. From germline, CDR1 is DFQATT and CDR2 SNEGSKA (reference sequence). The CDR3 length is 9 residues. Trimming pared 6 bases from V and 9 bases from J, leaving 8 bases between. Here the CDR3 DNA reads TGCAGTGCGCAGACCCAAGCTTTCTTT. Its protein product is CSAQTQAFF.

This chain uses TRBV20-1 with TRBJ1-1; D remains unclear. The germline V gene encodes CDR1 DFQATT and CDR2 SNEGSKA (reference sequence). The CDR3 is made up of 15 amino acids. V was trimmed by 0 bases and J by 0 bases, leaving 11 bases between them. The DNA for the CDR3 is TGCAGTGCTAGAGATCTCAGACGGTTGAACACTGAAGCTTTCTTT. Amino acid sequence: CSARDLRRLNTEAFF.

This clonotype has only a few counts. The CDR3 DNA reads TGTGCCAGCAGTTACTCGATAGCGGGGGCGGGGGGCACAGATACGCAGTATTTT. It specifies CASSYSIAGAGGTDTQYF. V and J are TRBV6-5 and TRBJ2-3; 9 nucleotides line up with TRBD2. V was clipped by 0 bases and J by 1 base; unmatched bases: 8. CDR3 length equals 18 residues. The V gene's germline CDR1 is MNHEY and CDR2 SVGAGI.

This clonotype was seen many times. This chain's CDR3 is CATGRDTDTQYF. In nucleotides, the CDR3 is TGTGCCACCGGTAGAGACACAGATACGCAGTATTTT. The chain links TRBV24-1 to TRBJ2-3; D uncertain. The CDR3 has 12 residues. V lost 9 bases to trimming and J lost 2 bases, with 8 bases between them. Germline CDR1 KGHDR, CDR2 SFDVKD.

Of note for this clonotype: This may be a read error: a much more frequent sequence differs by one nucleotide. The chain uses TRBV5-1 and TRBJ2-7, with D perhaps matching TRBD2 (6 bases). The CDR3 runs to 16 residues. Germline CDR1 reads SGHRS; CDR2 reads YFSETQ. CDR3 coding DNA: TGCGCCAGCAGCCAGGGAGGAGGGCGGAGCTCCTACAAGCAGTACTTC. This translates into CASSQGGGRSSYKQYF. Looking up the rest from reference TRBV5-1 and TRBJ2-7 gives the full variable domain: KAGVTQTPRYLIKTRGQQVTLSCSPISGHRSVSWYQQTPGQGLQFLFEYFSETQRNKGNFPGRFSGRQFSNSRSEMNVSTLELGDSALYLCASSQGGGRSSYKQYFGPGTRLTVT.